The 24 T cell receptor beta chains below all came from one sample that was sequenced in a study of blood T cell repertoires in COVID-19. The table came from immunoSEQ multiplex PCR; TCRdb's copy has only in-frame clones and leaves some out. This sample has about 150,000 clones, with 70% to 90% found just once. The sequenced sample was peripheral blood. These receptors came from a woman aged 55-69 years with COVID-19, enrolled during active disease.

The chain carries TRBV3-1 (or the pseudogene TRBV3-2) and TRBJ2-1; 8 positions match TRBD2. In germline, CDR1 is LGHDT, CDR2 YNNKEL (reference sequence). The ends lost 4 bases at V and 11 bases at J; junction bases unmatched: 13. CDR3 length: 15 residues. For the CDR3, the DNA is TGTGCCAGCAGCCCAGGACTAGCCGGAGAAGAAAAGCAGTTCTTC. Protein: CASSPGLAGEEKQFF.

The chain couples TRBV19 to TRBJ1-1; D remains ambiguous. Deletions cut 0 bases from V and 6 bases from J, with 14 bases between. The CDR3 extends over 15 amino acids. CDR1 is LNHDA, CDR2 SQIVND, per germline (reference sequence). The CDR3 nucleotides are TGTGCCAGTAGTATAGATCCGGGAGTAAGGGCTGAAGCTTTCTTT. This sequence encodes CASSIDPGVRAEAFF.

This rearrangement joins TRBV6-6 to TRBJ1-4; D ambiguous. Trimming removed 2 bases from V and 4 bases from J, with 11 bases in between. The length of the CDR3 is 15 residues. Germline values: CDR1 MNHNY, CDR2 SVGAGI (reference sequence). The CDR3 region is CASSYPRSLNEKLFF. In DNA, the CDR3 is TGTGCCAGCAGTTACCCCAGGTCCCTTAATGAAAAACTGTTTTTT.

V usage is TRBV4-1 and J usage is TRBJ1-5; no clear D. The ends were cut back, 1 base at V and 1 base at J, with 5 bases in the middle. This CDR3 has 14 amino acids. The germline CDR1 and CDR2 sequences are MGHRA and YSYEKL. CDR3 loop: CASSQARSNQPQHF. CDR3 nucleotide sequence: TGCGCCAGCAGCCAAGCCCGGAGCAATCAGCCCCAGCATTTT.

This clone was observed a handful of times. Other DNA variants within this sample encode the same CDR3. The V gene is TRBV5-4, the J gene TRBJ1-2, with D maybe TRBD1 (5 bases). Germline V gene data show CDR1 as SGHNT and CDR2 as YYREEE (reference sequence). Trimming left V 1 base short and J 2 bases short, with 9 bases between. The CDR3 has 14 amino acids. The DNA of the CDR3 is TGTGCCAGCAGCTTGACAGGTGGAAACTATGGCTACACCTTC. It is translated as CASSLTGGNYGYTF.

This chain connects TRBV10-3 to TRBJ1-1; the D gene is possibly TRBD1 (6 bases). V dropped 6 bases and J dropped 1 base, with 9 bases sitting between them. The CDR3 runs to 13 residues. Germline loops: CDR1 ENHRY, CDR2 SYGVKD. The CDR3 here is CAIRDSQNTEAFF. In nucleotides, the CDR3 is TGTGCCATCAGGGACAGCCAGAACACTGAAGCTTTCTTT.

This chain uses TRBV3-1 (or the pseudogene TRBV3-2) with TRBJ1-3, with D unresolved. The CDR3 spans 13 residues. Germline V CDR1 and CDR2: LGHDT, YNNKEL (reference sequence). Trimming took off 3 bases at V and 0 bases at J, with 3 bases between the two ends. This chain's CDR3 is CASSQYSGNTIYF. Here the CDR3 DNA reads TGTGCCAGCAGCCAGTACTCTGGAAACACCATATATTTT.

The chain links TRBV5-4 to TRBJ1-2; D not resolved. Per the germline V gene, CDR1 is SGHNT and CDR2 is YYREEE (reference sequence). Between the trimmed V and J ends, which lost 4 bases and 4 bases, there was a span of 14 bases. The length of the CDR3 is 14 residues. In nucleotides, the CDR3 is TGTGCCAGCAGCCAGCTCCGGGAAACCTATGGCTACACCTTC. Its protein is CASSQLRETYGYTF.

Note on this clone: The junction and the germline gene differ at one end; a read error may be behind it. This sequence joins TRBV9 and TRBJ2-4; TRBD2 matches at 8 bases. From germline, CDR1 is SGDLS and CDR2 YYNGEE. The CDR3 length is 16 residues. The CDR3 reads CARSAGGAGARIVQYF. The CDR3, as DNA: TGTGCCCGCAGCGCCGGGGGGGCGGGGGCCCGTATCGTTCAGTACTTC.

The chain couples TRBV5-1 to TRBJ1-4, with a weak D call TRBD1 (6 bases). CDR1 and CDR2 from the germline V gene are SGHRS and YFSETQ. This CDR3 has 16 residues. V lost 3 bases to trimming and J lost 0 bases, with 12 bases between them. CDR3 coding DNA: TGCGCCAGCAGCTCTGACAGGTTTGCAACTAATGAAAAACTGTTTTTT. It translates to CASSSDRFATNEKLFF.

This rearrangement joins TRBV5-4 to TRBJ1-1; TRBD1 aligns across 10 bases. The CDR3 length is 14 residues. V was clipped by 4 bases and J by 5 bases; unmatched bases: 5. Per the germline V gene, CDR1 is SGHNT and CDR2 is YYREEE (reference sequence). The CDR3, as DNA: TGTGCCAGCAGCAGGGGACAGGGGAGAACTGAAGCTTTCTTT. This sequence encodes CASSRGQGRTEAFF.

This clone was found once. J is TRBJ2-5 and V is TRBV6-5; TRBD1 matches at 7 bases. V lost 5 bases, J lost 3 bases, and 6 bases stayed unmatched. Germline CDR1 and CDR2: MNHEY and SVGAGI. The CDR3 covers 14 residues. Here the CDR3 DNA reads TGTGCCAGCAGTCGACAGGGTGGGGAAGAGACCCAGTACTTC. Translation gives CASSRQGGEETQYF.

On this clone itself: The same CDR3 is also encoded by other DNA sequences in this sample. V and J are TRBV6-1 and TRBJ1-5; possibly TRBD1 for D (5 bases). Looked up from germline, CDR1 is MNHNS and CDR2 is SASEGT. The V gene lost 2 bases and the J gene lost 2 bases, with 10 bases spanning the gap. The CDR3 has 15 amino acids. The CDR3 here is CASSESQGGNQPQHF. The CDR3, as DNA: TGTGCCAGCAGTGAAAGTCAAGGGGGCAATCAGCCCCAGCATTTT.

The V gene is TRBV19, the J gene TRBJ1-2; weak D call: TRBD1 (6 bases). CDR1 LNHDA and CDR2 SQIVND come from the germline V gene (reference sequence). The V end was cut by 4 bases, the J end by 2 bases, with 14 bases between. The CDR3 contains 15 residues. CDR3: CASSTHDRPNYGYTF. The DNA for the CDR3 is TGTGCCAGTAGTACCCACGACAGGCCGAACTATGGCTACACCTTC.

DNA of the CDR3: TGTGCCATCAGGGCCAGGGAAAAAGAGGAGACCTATGGCTACACCTTC. Protein product: CAIRAREKEETYGYTF. The V gene is TRBV10-3, the J gene TRBJ1-2, with D possibly being TRBD1 (5 bases). CDR3 size: 16 residues. The germline V and J ends were trimmed by 6 bases and 4 bases, with 21 bases remaining between them. Per germline, CDR1 ENHRY and CDR2 SYGVKD.

V is TRBV19 and J is TRBJ2-1; weak D call: TRBD2 (5 bases). Germline-derived CDR1 and CDR2 are LNHDA and SQIVND (reference sequence). The CDR3 sequence is 15 residues long. V shed 6 bases and J shed 8 bases, with 20 bases lying between them. Written as DNA, the CDR3 is TGTGCCAGTAGCGATACTGGACTTAGCATGGATGAGCAGTTCTTC. Translation gives CASSDTGLSMDEQFF.

The chain carries TRBV24-1 and TRBJ2-5, with D maybe TRBD2 (6 bases). Germline values: CDR1 KGHDR, CDR2 SFDVKD. The V end lost 4 bases, the J end lost 5 bases, and 13 bases lay between the germline ends. The CDR3 has 14 amino acids. CDR3 amino acids: CATSESLGGETQYF. The CDR3 DNA follows: TGTGCCACCAGTGAGTCCTTGGGGGGTGAGACCCAGTACTTC.

This chain's CDR3 is CASSQPSGGNNEQFF. The CDR3 region has the DNA TGTGCCAGCAGCCAACCCTCGGGGGGGAACAATGAGCAGTTCTTC. This chain uses TRBV3-1 (or the pseudogene TRBV3-2) with TRBJ2-1; 8 positions match TRBD2. CDR1 and CDR2 (germline): LGHDT, YNNKEL (reference sequence). This CDR3 contains 15 residues. After removal of 2 bases from V and 5 bases from J, the junction contained 5 bases not matched to a gene.

The chain combines TRBV10-1 with TRBJ2-1, with 7 bases aligning to TRBD2. V was pared by 0 bases and J by 8 bases, with 4 bases of the junction left unmatched. The CDR3 contains 14 residues. Per the germline V gene, CDR1 is WNHNN and CDR2 is SYGVQD (reference sequence). CDR3 nucleotides: TGCGCCAGCAGTGAGTCTCTCGGGGGGTATGAGCAGTTCTTC. Translating it yields CASSESLGGYEQFF.

CDR3 coding DNA: TGCGCCAGCAGCTTGGCTGGGCGGGCCTACGAGCAGTACTTC. As protein: CASSLAGRAYEQYF. This chain uses TRBV5-1 with TRBJ2-7; maybe TRBD2 (5 bases). The V end was cut by 0 bases, the J end by 2 bases, with 9 bases between. CDR3 length equals 14 residues. CDR1 and CDR2 from the germline V gene are SGHRS and YFSETQ.

The V call is TRBV29-1, the J call TRBJ1-2; D not certain. Trimming removed 4 bases from V and 5 bases from J, with 14 bases in between. The CDR3 has 13 residues. Per the germline V gene, CDR1 is SQVTM and CDR2 is ANQGSEA. Here the CDR3 reads CSVGAITSYGYTF. DNA of the CDR3: TGCAGCGTTGGCGCAATCACCTCGTATGGCTACACCTTC.

This rearrangement joins TRBV12-3 or TRBV12-4 to TRBJ1-4; maybe TRBD1 (5 bases). CDR3 length: 13 amino acids. Between the trimmed V and J ends, which lost 7 bases and 10 bases, there was a span of 16 bases. CDR3 in amino acids: CASTVGAVGKLFF. The DNA of the CDR3 is TGTGCCAGCACCGTAGGGGCTGTTGGAAAACTGTTTTTT.

J is TRBJ2-7 and V is TRBV15, with 11 bases that match TRBD2. Trimming cost V 0 bases and J 7 bases; bases outside gene matches: 8. CDR1 LNHNV and CDR2 YYDKDF come from the germline V gene (reference sequence). The CDR3 consists of 16 residues. CDR3 residues: CATSRDTSGRMWEQYF. The DNA for the CDR3 is TGTGCCACCAGCAGAGATACTAGCGGGAGAATGTGGGAGCAGTACTTC. Using reference TRBV15 and TRBJ2-7 for the parts outside the CDR3, the full variable domain is DAMVIQNPRYQVTQFGKPVTLSCSQTLNHNVMYWYQQKSSQAPKLLFHYYDKDFNNEADTPDNFQSRRPNTSFCFLDIRSPGLGDTAMYLCATSRDTSGRMWEQYFGPGTRLTVT.

V usage is TRBV5-6 and J usage is TRBJ2-7, with TRBD2 matching over 10 bases. Trimming took 4 bases from V and 0 from J; bases not matched to a gene: 4. The V gene's germline CDR1 is SGHDT and CDR2 YYEEEE. The CDR3 consists of 15 residues. CDR3 residues: CASSLSGGHSYEQYV. Written as DNA, the CDR3 is TGTGCCAGCAGCCTTAGCGGGGGGCACTCCTACGAGCAGTACGTC.